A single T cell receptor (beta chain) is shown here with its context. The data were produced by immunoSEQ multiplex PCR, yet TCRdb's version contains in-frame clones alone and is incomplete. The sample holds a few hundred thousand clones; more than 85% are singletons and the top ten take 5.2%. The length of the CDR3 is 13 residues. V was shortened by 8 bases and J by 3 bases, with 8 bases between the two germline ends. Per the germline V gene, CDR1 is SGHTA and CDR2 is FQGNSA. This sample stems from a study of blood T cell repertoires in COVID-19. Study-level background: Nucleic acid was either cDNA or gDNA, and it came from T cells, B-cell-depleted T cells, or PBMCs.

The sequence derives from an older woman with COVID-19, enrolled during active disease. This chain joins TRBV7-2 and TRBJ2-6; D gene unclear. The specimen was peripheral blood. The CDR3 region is CASLWHGANVLTF. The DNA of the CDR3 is TGTGCCAGCTTGTGGCATGGGGCCAACGTCCTGACTTTC.